This T cell receptor beta chain was captured by sequencing in a study of OX40 agonist ivuxolimab in advanced cancers. At the level of the study: Patients were dosed intravenously with ivuxolimab at 0.01 to 10 mg/kg every 2 weeks.

Study-wide results and caveats: CD4+ and CD8+ blood T cells expanded clonally by week 6 at 0.1 to 3.0 mg/kg. On average, CD8+ T cells showed a greater number of expanded clones than CD4+.

Measured with immunoSEQ multiplex PCR; TCRdb has only the in-frame clones, and not every one. The sample holds around 54,000 clones; approximately 90% are singletons and the top ten take around 9.3%. Germline assignment: CDR1 SGHRS and CDR2 YFSETQ. V lost 0 bases, J lost 5 bases, and 15 bases lay in between. The CDR3 contains 15 residues. About this clone: The antigen is undetermined.

The receptor was isolated from an adult with an advanced solid tumor such as melanoma, head and neck, liver or kidney cancer. The sequencing used CD4+ or CD8+ T cells sorted from blood, collected in a trial of the OX40 agonist ivuxolimab. The chain carries TRBV5-1 and TRBJ2-7, with a possible D match to TRBD1 (6 bases). The CDR3 nucleotides are TGCGCCAGCAGCTTGGGAGTGGCAGGGGCAGACGAGCAGTACTTC. It encodes CASSLGVAGADEQYF.